The present T cell receptor (beta chain) was sequenced within a study of T cell responses to AZD1222 COVID-19 vaccine. Study in general: Second-dose intervals of approximately 4 or approximately 12 weeks were pooled.

Details on this clone: The antigen remains undetermined. This CDR3 is also generated by other DNA sequences in the sample.

This table comes from immunoSEQ multiplex PCR, and its TCRdb copy is limited to in-frame clones, with some not included. The sample records 130,000 to 150,000 clones, about nine tenths being singletons. The study's findings and limits: Baseline seropositives among AZD1222 recipients totaled only 5 to 7. The study sampled repertoires only after the peak T cell response. Donors in the cohort were predominantly white British and more often female, and clonal diversity was possibly underestimated.

The clonotype originates from an adult in good health. Sequences were derived from peripheral blood, sampled on day 0 of AZD1222 vaccination.

In DNA form, the CDR3 reads TGTGCCAGCAGTTACTCGAGCGAGCAGTACTTC. This sequence encodes CASSYSSEQYF. This rearrangement joins TRBV6-5 to TRBJ2-7; D call uncertain. The V gene's germline CDR1 is MNHEY and CDR2 SVGAGI. V dropped 0 bases and J dropped 6 bases, with 3 bases sitting between them. This CDR3 comprises 11 residues.